One sample yielded the 28 T cell receptor beta chains listed below, sequenced in a study of shared clonotypes between healthy human individuals. Libraries were prepared by immunoSEQ multiplex PCR; TCRdb keeps only in-frame clonotypes and omits some of them. This table holds around 700,000 clones, approximately 79% found once. Sequencing input: memory CD4+ T cells sorted from blood. Stated subset: CD45RA-negative fraction. These receptors all stem from a young woman in good health.

This clone was observed a handful of times. CDR3 residues: CASSKEGGRGTSTDTQYF. DNA of the CDR3: TGTGCCAGCAGCAAAGAGGGAGGACGGGGAACTAGCACAGATACGCAGTATTTT. This chain joins TRBV9 and TRBJ2-3; possibly TRBD2 for D (6 bases). The CDR3 is 18 residues long. V lost 4 bases and J lost 0, with 21 bases in between. Germline assignment: CDR1 SGDLS and CDR2 YYNGEE. The full variable domain, with the rest looked up from reference TRBV9 and TRBJ2-3, is DSGVTQTPKHLITATGQRVTLRCSPRSGDLSVYWYQQSLDQGLQFLIQYYNGEERAKGNILERFSAQQFPDLHSELNLSSLELGDSALYFCASSKEGGRGTSTDTQYFGPGTRLTVL.

Regarding this clone: Other DNA sequences in this sample translate to the same CDR3. This chain uses TRBV11-2 with TRBJ1-5, with unresolved D. Trimming took 0 bases from V and 2 from J, leaving 2 bases between them. This CDR3 contains 13 residues. CDR1 and CDR2 from the germline V gene are SGHAT and FQNNGV. For the CDR3, the DNA is TGTGCCAGCAGCTTAGACGGCAATCAGCCCCAGCATTTT. As protein: CASSLDGNQPQHF.

This clone was counted ten times or more. The chain is built from TRBV28 and TRBJ1-2; a weak D match, TRBD1 (6 bases). Trimming took off 8 bases at V and 4 bases at J, with 20 bases between the two ends. CDR1 is MDHEN and CDR2 is SYDVKM in the germline V gene. The CDR3 sequence is 15 residues long. The CDR3 is CASRRAGALSYGYTF. The CDR3 nucleotides are TGTGCCAGCCGGAGGGCAGGGGCATTGAGCTATGGCTACACCTTC.

V is TRBV21-1 and J is TRBJ1-1. TRBV21-1 is a documented pseudogene. The CDR3 consists of 12 residues. Here the CDR3 DNA reads TGTGCCAGCAGCCTGATGCACACTGAAGCTTTCTTT. Its protein product is CASSLMHTEAFF.

This clone occurred a few times. Other DNA sequences from this sample encode an identical CDR3 as well. The V call is TRBV6-1, the J call TRBJ2-3, with 12 bases matching TRBD2. CDR1 MNHNS and CDR2 SASEGT come from the germline V gene. Trimming cost V 2 bases and J 4 bases; bases outside gene matches: 1. This CDR3 has 15 residues. As DNA, the CDR3 is TGTGCCAGCAGTGAACTAGCGGGAGGGCCAGATACGCAGTATTTT. Translation gives CASSELAGGPDTQYF.

As for this clone: One base away lies a much larger clone, so this may be a sequencing read error. Other DNA sequences in this specimen translate into the identical CDR3. In DNA form, the CDR3 reads TGTGCCAGCAGCTCCGACTTCAATGAGCAATTCTTC. Translated, it gives CASSSDFNEQFF. This chain connects TRBV7-2 to TRBJ2-1, with D uncertain. CDR1 and CDR2 (germline): SGHTA, FQGNSA. This CDR3 spans 12 amino acids.

This clone has just a few counts. This chain uses TRBV29-1 with TRBJ2-1; 7 nucleotides agree with TRBD1. The V gene end was trimmed by 8 bases and the J gene end by 7 bases; junction bases not matched to a gene: 14. Germline assignment: CDR1 SQVTM and CDR2 ANQGSEA. This CDR3 comprises 14 residues. The CDR3 spells CSSIVKSGGNEQFF. For the CDR3, the DNA is TGCAGCTCAATCGTGAAGTCAGGGGGAAATGAGCAGTTCTTC.

This clone has a handful of counts. V is TRBV20-1 and J is TRBJ2-3, with 8 bases fitting TRBD2. The CDR3 has 10 amino acids. Germline CDR1 is DFQATT and CDR2 is SNEGSKA (reference sequence). CDR3 coding DNA: TGCAGCTCGGGGGGGGATACGCAGTATTTT. Its protein is CSSGGDTQYF.

This chain joins TRBV27 and TRBJ2-1; 7 bases match TRBD2. The germline V gene has CDR1 MNHEY and CDR2 SMNVEV (reference sequence). The junction had 8 bases not matched to a gene; V was cut back by 3 bases and J by 12 bases. This CDR3 has 13 amino acids. CDR3 sequence reads: CASSLGRGTMQFF. CDR3 DNA: TGTGCCAGCAGTTTGGGGCGCGGGACTATGCAGTTCTTC.

This chain joins TRBV4-1 and TRBJ2-2; the match to TRBD1 covers 8 bases. The germline gives CDR1 MGHRA, CDR2 YSYEKL. The ends lost 0 bases at V and 4 bases at J; junction bases unmatched: 4. This CDR3 spans 16 amino acids. The CDR3 protein is CASSQEDRALTGELFF. The CDR3 bases are TGCGCCAGCAGCCAAGAGGACAGGGCACTCACCGGGGAGCTGTTTTTT.

This clone showed up just a few times. This chain uses TRBV5-8 with TRBJ2-3; 8 positions agree with TRBD1. The CDR3 spans 15 residues. CDR1 is SGHTS, CDR2 YDEGEE, per germline. The V gene end was trimmed by 3 bases and the J gene end by 5 bases; junction bases not matched to a gene: 8. The CDR3 DNA sequence: TGTGCCAGCAGCTCGGACAGGGTATACAAAGATACGCAGTATTTT. Residues: CASSSDRVYKDTQYF.

This chain connects TRBV7-8 to TRBJ1-5; TRBD1 is a possible D gene (5 bases). The V gene lost 1 base and the J gene lost 3 bases, with 13 bases spanning the gap. Germline CDR1 SGHVS, CDR2 FQNEAQ. The CDR3 consists of 16 residues. DNA for the CDR3: TGTGCCAGCAGCTTAGATAGGGGCCTTTACAATCAGCCCCAGCATTTT. Protein: CASSLDRGLYNQPQHF.

The chain is built from TRBV5-1 and TRBJ2-7, with 7 bases identical to TRBD1. Germline V CDR1 and CDR2: SGHRS, YFSETQ. The CDR3 covers 14 residues. With V trimmed by 0 bases and J by 5 bases, 5 bases remained unmatched. CDR3: CASSLGDRVDEQYF. The CDR3 DNA follows: TGCGCCAGCAGCTTGGGCGACAGGGTCGACGAGCAGTACTTC.

The table lists this clone with a few counts. The chain combines TRBV5-1 with TRBJ1-4; D might be TRBD1 (5 bases). The CDR3 is 19 amino acids. Germline-derived CDR1 and CDR2 are SGHRS and YFSETQ. V lost 5 bases to trimming and J lost 0 bases, with 23 bases between them. The CDR3 DNA is TGCGCCAGCAGATCCGGGACGGATTTAACCAAGGCAACTAATGAAAAACTGTTTTTT. Residues: CASRSGTDLTKATNEKLFF.

This clone was picked up a small number of times. V usage is TRBV19 and J usage is TRBJ2-3; 11 bases line up with TRBD2. The junction had 6 bases not matched to a gene; V was cut back by 8 bases and J by 5 bases. The CDR3 length is 14 residues. Looked up from germline, CDR1 is LNHDA and CDR2 is SQIVND (reference sequence). CDR3 in amino acids: CASGLAGELDTQYF. The CDR3 region has the DNA TGTGCCAGTGGACTAGCGGGCGAACTAGATACGCAGTATTTT.

There are a few counts of this clone. The gene calls are TRBV5-1 and TRBJ2-3, with 8 bases aligning to TRBD1. The CDR3 sequence is 14 residues long. J lost 4 bases, V lost 4 bases, and 5 bases had no gene match. Germline V gene sequence: CDR1 SGHRS, CDR2 YFSETQ. CDR3 sequence: CASSAGGVADTQYF. CDR3 nucleotides: TGCGCCAGCAGCGCAGGGGGCGTCGCAGATACGCAGTATTTT.

On this clone itself: At the DNA level, this CDR3 is encoded by other sequences in the same sample as well. The gene calls are TRBV5-1 and TRBJ2-5; no clear D. The ends were cut back, 2 bases at V and 2 bases at J, with 7 bases in the middle. Germline loops: CDR1 SGHRS, CDR2 YFSETQ. CDR3 length: 13 residues. The chain's CDR3 is CASSLLVQETQYF. CDR3 nucleotide sequence: TGCGCCAGCAGCTTATTAGTTCAAGAGACCCAGTACTTC. The full variable domain, in which reference TRBV5-1 and TRBJ2-5 provide the parts outside the CDR3, is KAGVTQTPRYLIKTRGQQVTLSCSPISGHRSVSWYQQTPGQGLQFLFEYFSETQRNKGNFPGRFSGRQFSNSRSEMNVSTLELGDSALYLCASSLLVQETQYFGPGTRLLVL.

This clone was found a few times. The chain is built from TRBV18 and TRBJ2-1; 8 bases agree with TRBD2. Germline V gives CDR1 KGHSH, CDR2 LQKENI. V lost 3 bases and J lost 10; bases outside the gene matches: 11. The CDR3 is made up of 15 amino acids. In DNA form, the CDR3 reads TGTGCCAGCTCACCCGGACAGACTAGCGTGGGAGAGCAGTTCTTC. It is translated as CASSPGQTSVGEQFF.

V and J are TRBV6-1 and TRBJ2-7; 10 bases are a match to TRBD1. In germline, CDR1 is MNHNS, CDR2 SASEGT. The CDR3 runs to 15 residues. With 6 bases clipped from V and 5 bases from J, the junction kept 10 bases outside the gene matches. DNA for the CDR3: TGTGCCAGCAGGGGGTGGGGACAGGGGTCCCACGAGCAGTACTTC. Its protein product is CASRGWGQGSHEQYF.

This sequence joins TRBV30 and TRBJ1-2; 8 nucleotides match TRBD1. Germline V lookup: CDR1 GTSNPN, CDR2 SVGIG (reference sequence). The CDR3 runs to 13 residues. The V segment lost 3 bases and the J segment 6 bases; nucleotides outside the gene matches: 6. The CDR3 DNA is TGTGCCTGGAGCGGACAGGGTCTGAATGGCTACACCTTC. It is translated as CAWSGQGLNGYTF.

The genes are TRBV11-3 and TRBJ2-1; 9 bases are a match to TRBD1. The CDR3 sequence is 14 residues long. Germline-derived CDR1 and CDR2 are SGHNT and YENEEA. V dropped 3 bases and J dropped 7; count of bases not matched to a gene: 4. Here the CDR3 reads CASSFGTGWNEQFF. Here the CDR3 DNA reads TGTGCCAGCAGCTTCGGGACAGGGTGGAATGAGCAGTTCTTC. Filled out from reference TRBV11-3 and TRBJ2-1, the complete variable domain reads EAGVVQSPRYKIIEKKQPVAFWCNPISGHNTLYWYLQNLGQGPELLIRYENEEAVDDSQLPKDRFSAERLKGVDSTLKIQPAELGDSAVYLCASSFGTGWNEQFFGPGTRLTVL.

This chain uses TRBV29-1 with TRBJ1-1; D call uncertain. The CDR3 covers 11 residues. Trimming took 8 bases from V and 1 from J, leaving 8 bases between them. Germline V gives CDR1 SQVTM, CDR2 ANQGSEA. CDR3 sequence: CSSGRNTEAFF. DNA of the CDR3: TGCAGCTCCGGGCGGAACACTGAAGCTTTCTTT.

The chain recombines TRBV5-1 with TRBJ1-2, with D possibly TRBD1 on 5 matching bases. The V end was cut by 4 bases, the J end by 2 bases, with 15 bases between. The CDR3 runs 15 residues. Germline CDR1 and CDR2: SGHRS and YFSETQ. CDR3 coding DNA: TGCGCCAGCAGCCTAGGATCTTGGGGGAACTATGGCTACACCTTC. Translation gives CASSLGSWGNYGYTF.

CDR3 in amino acids: CASSIGSLEGAGYTF. In nucleotides, the CDR3 is TGTGCCAGTAGTATAGGAAGCTTGGAGGGGGCGGGCTACACCTTC. The V and J genes are TRBV19 and TRBJ1-2; TRBD1 aligns across 7 bases. Unmatched junction bases numbered 10, after V lost 1 base and J lost 8 bases. Germline assignment: CDR1 LNHDA and CDR2 SQIVND (reference sequence). There are 15 residues in the CDR3.

DNA of the CDR3: TGTGCCAGTAGTAGGCAACGACAGGGAGCCTCTGGGGCCAACGTCCTGACTTTC. This encodes CASSRQRQGASGANVLTF. This chain links TRBV19 with TRBJ2-6; TRBD1 agrees at 7 bases. The ends lost 4 bases at V and 0 bases at J; junction bases unmatched: 9. Germline V gives CDR1 LNHDA, CDR2 SQIVND (reference sequence). This CDR3 region has 18 residues.

The CDR3 DNA follows: TGCGCCAGCAGCTTTAGACAGATGGGCGGCACCGGGGAGCTGTTTTTT. Amino acids: CASSFRQMGGTGELFF. The chain has TRBV5-1 and TRBJ2-2, with TRBD1 as a possible D gene (5 bases). V shed 2 bases and J shed 4 bases, with 15 bases lying between them. There are 16 residues in the CDR3. CDR1 is SGHRS, CDR2 YFSETQ, per germline.

The V and J genes are TRBV5-1 and TRBJ1-2; possibly TRBD1 for D (5 bases). The V end lost 3 bases, the J end lost 5 bases, and 14 bases lay between the germline ends. The CDR3 has 14 amino acids. The germline gives CDR1 SGHRS, CDR2 YFSETQ. This CDR3 is CASSSRDSGYGYTF. CDR3 in DNA: TGCGCCAGCAGCTCACGGGACTCCGGTTATGGCTACACCTTC.

This clone was recorded once. V is TRBV19 and J is TRBJ2-7; D possibly corresponds to TRBD1 (6 bases). Germline assignment: CDR1 LNHDA and CDR2 SQIVND (reference sequence). This CDR3 has 16 residues. The V gene lost 7 bases and the J gene lost 0 bases, with 19 bases spanning the gap. The CDR3 region is CASTDSHSLNSYEQYF. CDR3 nucleotides: TGTGCCAGTACGGACAGCCACTCGCTTAACTCCTACGAGCAGTACTTC.